The present entry profiles one T cell receptor (beta chain) with its context. What it binds is not known. The same CDR3 arises from other DNA sequences in this sample as well. The data are from a study of OX40 agonist ivuxolimab in advanced cancers. Across the study: Dosing consisted of intravenous ivuxolimab at 0.01 to 10 mg/kg every 2 weeks.

Systemic immunosuppression or autoimmune disease history was grounds to exclude patients. With baseline, cycle 4 day 1, and cycle 7 day 1 as timepoints, blood was sampled. Study-level results: Which antigen the expanded peripheral T cells recognized is unknown.

The CDR3 runs 14 residues. Germline loops: CDR1 SQVTM, CDR2 ANQGSEA. V gave up 7 bases and J gave up 5 bases, with 17 bases separating them. Measured with immunoSEQ multiplex PCR; TCRdb has only the in-frame clones, and not every one. The sample contains tens of thousands of clones, around nine tenths of which appear only once. This sequence joins TRBV29-1 and TRBJ2-2; unclear D gene. This receptor was taken from an adult with an advanced solid tumor such as melanoma, head and neck, liver or kidney cancer. Sample: CD4+ or CD8+ T cells sorted from blood, taken in a trial of the OX40 agonist ivuxolimab. The CDR3 region is CSADRLGPTGELFF. The CDR3 region has the DNA TGCAGCGCCGATAGGCTGGGTCCAACCGGGGAGCTGTTTTTT.